This T cell receptor (beta chain) was recorded in a study of cytomegalovirus exposure and HLA in healthy donors. The PCR contained 60 Vbeta and 13 Jbeta primers. Generated by immunoSEQ multiplex PCR, the TCRdb table keeps only in-frame clones and is missing some. The table records around 120,000 clones, around four fifths of them present only once. About this clone itself: Its antigen is currently unknown.

General study findings and limits: The only immune exposure information that was available was CMV serostatus. Associated with HLA alleles at 0.05 false discovery rate in a later analysis were around 15,000 TCR beta sequences.

Specimen: PBMCs. The receptor was isolated from a man aged 60 to 75 in good health and CMV-seropositive.

The CDR3 DNA is TGCGCCAGCAGTCAACCCTCAAGAACGGGTGGGGACAGCCTCACAGATACGCAGTATTTT. This translates into CASSQPSRTGGDSLTDTQYF. This chain uses TRBV23-1 with TRBJ2-3; 7 bases line up with TRBD1. TRBV23-1 is an ORF, and what it does is uncertain. The CDR3 sequence is 20 residues long. Trimming took 2 bases from V and 2 from J; bases not matched to a gene: 19.